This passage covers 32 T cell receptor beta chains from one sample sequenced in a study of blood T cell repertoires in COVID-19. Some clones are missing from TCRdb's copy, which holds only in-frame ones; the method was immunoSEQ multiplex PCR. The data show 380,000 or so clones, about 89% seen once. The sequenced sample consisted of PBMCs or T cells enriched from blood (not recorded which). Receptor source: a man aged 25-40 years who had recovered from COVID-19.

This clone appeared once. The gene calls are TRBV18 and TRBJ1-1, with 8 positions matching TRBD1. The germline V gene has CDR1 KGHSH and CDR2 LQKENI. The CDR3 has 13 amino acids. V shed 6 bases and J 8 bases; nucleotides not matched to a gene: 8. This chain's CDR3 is CASSQNRGGEAFF. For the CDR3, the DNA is TGTGCCAGCTCCCAGAACAGGGGGGGCGAAGCTTTCTTT.

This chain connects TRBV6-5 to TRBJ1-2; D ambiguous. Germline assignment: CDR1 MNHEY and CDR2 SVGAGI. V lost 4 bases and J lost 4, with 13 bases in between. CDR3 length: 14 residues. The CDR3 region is CASSSERRRYGYTF. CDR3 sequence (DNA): TGTGCCAGCAGTTCGGAAAGGAGACGCTATGGCTACACCTTC.

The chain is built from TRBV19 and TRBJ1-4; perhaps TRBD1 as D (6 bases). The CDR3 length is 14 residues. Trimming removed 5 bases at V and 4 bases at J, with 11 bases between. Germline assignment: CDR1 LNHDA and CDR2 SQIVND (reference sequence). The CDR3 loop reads CASSLRTDNEKLFF. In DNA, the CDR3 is TGTGCCAGTAGTTTGCGGACAGATAATGAAAAACTGTTTTTT.

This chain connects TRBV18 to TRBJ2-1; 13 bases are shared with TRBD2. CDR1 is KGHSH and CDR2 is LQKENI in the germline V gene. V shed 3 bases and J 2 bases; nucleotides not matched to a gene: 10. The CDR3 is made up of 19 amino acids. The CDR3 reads CASSPFGLAGAIPYNEQFF. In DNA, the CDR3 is TGTGCCAGCTCACCGTTTGGACTAGCGGGGGCCATCCCCTACAATGAGCAGTTCTTC. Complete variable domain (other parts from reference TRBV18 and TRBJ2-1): NAGVMQNPRHLVRRRGQEARLRCSPMKGHSHVYWYRQLPEEGLKFMVYLQKENIIDESGMPKERFSAEFPKEGPSILRIQQVVRGDSAAYFCASSPFGLAGAIPYNEQFFGPGTRLTVL.

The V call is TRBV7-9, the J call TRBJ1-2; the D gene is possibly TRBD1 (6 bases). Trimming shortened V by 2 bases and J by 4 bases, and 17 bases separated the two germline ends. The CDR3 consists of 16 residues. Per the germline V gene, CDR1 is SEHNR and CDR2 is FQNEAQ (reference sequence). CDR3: CASSLHGTSLSYGYTF. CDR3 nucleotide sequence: TGTGCCAGCAGCTTACACGGGACATCTCTCTCCTATGGCTACACCTTC.

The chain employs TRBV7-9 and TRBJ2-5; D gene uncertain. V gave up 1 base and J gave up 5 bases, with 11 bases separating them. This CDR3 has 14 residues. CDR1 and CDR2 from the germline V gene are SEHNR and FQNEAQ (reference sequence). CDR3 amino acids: CASSLVALRETQYF. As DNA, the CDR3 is TGTGCCAGCAGCTTAGTTGCCCTCCGGGAGACCCAGTACTTC.

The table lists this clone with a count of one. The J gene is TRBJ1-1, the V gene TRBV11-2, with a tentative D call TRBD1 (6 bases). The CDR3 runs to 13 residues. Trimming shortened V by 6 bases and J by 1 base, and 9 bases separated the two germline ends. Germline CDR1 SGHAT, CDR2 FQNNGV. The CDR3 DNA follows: TGTGCCAGCAGGTTACAGGGGAACACTGAAGCTTTCTTT. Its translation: CASRLQGNTEAFF.

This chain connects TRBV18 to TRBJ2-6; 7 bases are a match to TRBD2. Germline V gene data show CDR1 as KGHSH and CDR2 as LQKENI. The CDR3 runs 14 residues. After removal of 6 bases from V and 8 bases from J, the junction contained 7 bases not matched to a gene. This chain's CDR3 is CASSPGEGPNVLTF. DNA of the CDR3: TGTGCCAGCTCCCCGGGGGAGGGACCCAACGTCCTGACTTTC.

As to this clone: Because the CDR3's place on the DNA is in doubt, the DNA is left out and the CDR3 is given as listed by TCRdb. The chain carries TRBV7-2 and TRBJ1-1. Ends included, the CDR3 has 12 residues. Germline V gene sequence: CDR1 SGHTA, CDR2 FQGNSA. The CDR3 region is CASSVGRGAVFF.

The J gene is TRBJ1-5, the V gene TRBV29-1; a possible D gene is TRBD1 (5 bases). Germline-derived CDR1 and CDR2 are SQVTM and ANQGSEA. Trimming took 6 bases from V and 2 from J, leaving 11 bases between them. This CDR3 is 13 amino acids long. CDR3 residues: CSVAGGGNQPQHF. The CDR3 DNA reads TGCAGCGTAGCAGGAGGGGGCAATCAGCCCCAGCATTTT.

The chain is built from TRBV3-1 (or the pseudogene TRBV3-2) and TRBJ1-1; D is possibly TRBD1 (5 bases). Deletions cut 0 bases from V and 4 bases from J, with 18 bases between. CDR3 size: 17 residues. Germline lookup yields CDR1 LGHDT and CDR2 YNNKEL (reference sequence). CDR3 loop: CASSQDFRTPLATEAFF. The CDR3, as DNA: TGTGCCAGCAGCCAAGATTTCAGGACACCACTTGCCACTGAAGCTTTCTTT.

In nucleotides, the CDR3 is TGTGCCAGCAGCCCGGGGAGGAGGGATGGCTACACCTTC. This encodes CASSPGRRDGYTF. V usage is TRBV7-2 and J usage is TRBJ1-2; no clear D gene. Germline CDR1 is SGHTA and CDR2 is FQGNSA. CDR3 length: 13 residues. Trimming shortened V by 5 bases and J by 6 bases, and 13 bases separated the two germline ends.

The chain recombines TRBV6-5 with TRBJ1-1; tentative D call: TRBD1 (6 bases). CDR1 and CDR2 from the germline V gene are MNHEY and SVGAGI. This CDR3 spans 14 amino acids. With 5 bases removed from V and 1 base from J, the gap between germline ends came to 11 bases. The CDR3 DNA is TGTGCCAGCAGTCCCGGACAGCAGAACACTGAAGCTTTCTTT. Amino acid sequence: CASSPGQQNTEAFF.

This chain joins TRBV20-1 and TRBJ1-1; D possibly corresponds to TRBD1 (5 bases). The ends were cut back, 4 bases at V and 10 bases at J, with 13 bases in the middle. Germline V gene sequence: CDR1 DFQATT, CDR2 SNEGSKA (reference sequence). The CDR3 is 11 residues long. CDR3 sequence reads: CSAIQGHGAFF. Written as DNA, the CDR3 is TGCAGTGCTATCCAGGGTCACGGAGCTTTCTTT.

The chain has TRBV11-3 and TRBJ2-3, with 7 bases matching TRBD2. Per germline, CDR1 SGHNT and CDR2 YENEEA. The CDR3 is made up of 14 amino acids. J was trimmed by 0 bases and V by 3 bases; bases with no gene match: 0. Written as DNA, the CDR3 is TGTGCCAGCAGCTTCGGGGGGAGCACAGATACGCAGTATTTT. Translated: CASSFGGSTDTQYF.

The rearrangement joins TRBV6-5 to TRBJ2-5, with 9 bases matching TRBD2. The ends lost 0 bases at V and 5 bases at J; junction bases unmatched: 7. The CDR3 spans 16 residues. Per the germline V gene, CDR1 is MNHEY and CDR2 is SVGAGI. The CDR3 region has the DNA TGTGCCAGCAGTTACTCCGCTAGCGGGGTTTTGGAGACCCAGTACTTC. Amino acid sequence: CASSYSASGVLETQYF.

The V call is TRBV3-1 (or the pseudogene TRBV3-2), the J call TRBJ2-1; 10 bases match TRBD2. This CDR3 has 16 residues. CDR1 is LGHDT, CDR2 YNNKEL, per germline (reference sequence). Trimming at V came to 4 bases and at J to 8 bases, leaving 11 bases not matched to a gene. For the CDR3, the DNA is TGTGCCAGCAGCCTGCGTAAGCGGGGGGGCTCGTATGAGCAGTTCTTC. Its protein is CASSLRKRGGSYEQFF.

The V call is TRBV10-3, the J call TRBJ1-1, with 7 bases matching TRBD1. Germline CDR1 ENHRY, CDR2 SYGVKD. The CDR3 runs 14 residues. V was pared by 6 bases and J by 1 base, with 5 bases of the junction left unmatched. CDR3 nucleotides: TGTGCCATCAGATCCGGGACAGCGAACACTGAAGCTTTCTTT. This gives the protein CAIRSGTANTEAFF.

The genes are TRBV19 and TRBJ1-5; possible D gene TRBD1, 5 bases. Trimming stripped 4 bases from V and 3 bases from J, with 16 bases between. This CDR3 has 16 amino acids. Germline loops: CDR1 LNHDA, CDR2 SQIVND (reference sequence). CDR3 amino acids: CASSTPSRGVNQPQHF. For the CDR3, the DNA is TGTGCCAGTAGTACCCCTTCGCGGGGGGTCAATCAGCCCCAGCATTTT.

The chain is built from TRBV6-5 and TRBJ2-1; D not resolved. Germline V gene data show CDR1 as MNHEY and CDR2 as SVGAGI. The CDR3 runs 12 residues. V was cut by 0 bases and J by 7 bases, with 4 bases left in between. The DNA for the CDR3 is TGTGCCAGCAGTTACTCTAATAATGAGCAGTTCTTC. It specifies CASSYSNNEQFF.

CDR3 DNA sequence: TGCGCCAGCAGCTTGGCTTTACTAGCGGGGGGCTACAATGAGCAGTTCTTC. Protein: CASSLALLAGGYNEQFF. The rearrangement joins TRBV5-1 to TRBJ2-1; TRBD2 matches 12 bases. CDR1 and CDR2 (germline): SGHRS, YFSETQ. The CDR3 is made up of 17 amino acids. J was trimmed by 3 bases and V by 0 bases; bases with no gene match: 4.

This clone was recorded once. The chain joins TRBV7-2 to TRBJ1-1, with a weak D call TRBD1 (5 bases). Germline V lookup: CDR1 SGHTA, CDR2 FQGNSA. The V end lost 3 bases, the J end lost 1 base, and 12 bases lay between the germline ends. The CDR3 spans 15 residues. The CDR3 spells CASSFKGLGNTEAFF. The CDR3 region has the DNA TGTGCCAGCAGCTTCAAGGGACTGGGGAACACTGAAGCTTTCTTT.

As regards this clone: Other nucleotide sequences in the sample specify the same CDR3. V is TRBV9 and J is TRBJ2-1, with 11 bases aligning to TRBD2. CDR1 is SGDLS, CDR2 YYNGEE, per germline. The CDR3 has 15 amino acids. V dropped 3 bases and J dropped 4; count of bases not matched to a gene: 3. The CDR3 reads CASSAGTSGYNEQFF. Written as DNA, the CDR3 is TGTGCCAGCAGCGCCGGGACTAGCGGTTACAATGAGCAGTTCTTC.

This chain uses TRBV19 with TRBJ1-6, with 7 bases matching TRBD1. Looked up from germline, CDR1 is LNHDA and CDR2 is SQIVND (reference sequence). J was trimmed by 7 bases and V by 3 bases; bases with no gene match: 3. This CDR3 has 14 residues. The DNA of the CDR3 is TGTGCCAGTAGTATGGGACAGAGGAATTCACCCCTCCACTTT. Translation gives CASSMGQRNSPLHF.

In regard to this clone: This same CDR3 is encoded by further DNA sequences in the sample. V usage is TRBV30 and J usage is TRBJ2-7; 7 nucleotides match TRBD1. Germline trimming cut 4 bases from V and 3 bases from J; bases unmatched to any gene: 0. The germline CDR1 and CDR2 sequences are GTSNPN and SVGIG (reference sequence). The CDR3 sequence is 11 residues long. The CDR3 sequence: CAWTGGYEQYF. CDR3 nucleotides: TGTGCCTGGACAGGGGGCTACGAGCAGTACTTC.

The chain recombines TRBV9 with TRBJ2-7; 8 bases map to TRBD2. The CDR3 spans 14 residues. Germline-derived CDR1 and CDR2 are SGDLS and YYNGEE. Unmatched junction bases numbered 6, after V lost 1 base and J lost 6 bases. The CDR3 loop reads CASSVRAGDGEQYF. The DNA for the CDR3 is TGTGCCAGCAGCGTACGAGCGGGGGACGGCGAGCAGTACTTC.

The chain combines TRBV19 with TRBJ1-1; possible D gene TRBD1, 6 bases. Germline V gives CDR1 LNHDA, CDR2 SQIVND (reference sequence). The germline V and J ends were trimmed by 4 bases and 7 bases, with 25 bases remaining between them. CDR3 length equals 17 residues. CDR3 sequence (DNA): TGTGCCAGTAGTACCCCCCCAGCACAGGGTGGTTGGGGTGAAGCTTTCTTT. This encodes CASSTPPAQGGWGEAFF.

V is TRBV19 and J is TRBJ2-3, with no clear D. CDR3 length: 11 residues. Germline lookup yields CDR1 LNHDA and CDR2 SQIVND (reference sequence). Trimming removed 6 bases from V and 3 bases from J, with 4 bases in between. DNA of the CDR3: TGTGCCAGTAGCAGGACAGATACGCAGTATTTT. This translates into CASSRTDTQYF.

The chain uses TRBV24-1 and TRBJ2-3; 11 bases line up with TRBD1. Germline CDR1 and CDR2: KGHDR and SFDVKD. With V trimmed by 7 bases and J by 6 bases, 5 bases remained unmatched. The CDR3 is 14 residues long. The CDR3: CATRAGQGADTQYF. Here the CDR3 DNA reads TGTGCCACCAGAGCCGGACAGGGGGCTGATACGCAGTATTTT.

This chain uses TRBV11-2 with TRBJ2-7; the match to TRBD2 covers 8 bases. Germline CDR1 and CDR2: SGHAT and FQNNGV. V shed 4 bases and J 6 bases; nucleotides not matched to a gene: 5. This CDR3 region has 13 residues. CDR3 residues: CASSSWAGGEQYF. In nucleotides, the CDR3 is TGTGCCAGCAGCTCCTGGGCGGGGGGCGAGCAGTACTTC.

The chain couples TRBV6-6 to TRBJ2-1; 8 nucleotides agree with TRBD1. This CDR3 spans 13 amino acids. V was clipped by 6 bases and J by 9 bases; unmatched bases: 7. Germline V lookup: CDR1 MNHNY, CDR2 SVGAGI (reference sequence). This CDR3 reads CASRTGEAGEQFF. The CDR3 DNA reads TGTGCCAGCAGGACAGGGGAGGCTGGTGAGCAGTTCTTC.

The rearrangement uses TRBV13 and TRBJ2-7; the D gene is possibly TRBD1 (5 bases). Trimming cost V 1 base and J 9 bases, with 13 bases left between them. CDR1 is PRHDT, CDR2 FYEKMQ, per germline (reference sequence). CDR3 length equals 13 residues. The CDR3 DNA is TGTGCCAGCAGCTTAGAAGGCAGGGCGGTGCAGTACTTC. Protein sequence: CASSLEGRAVQYF.